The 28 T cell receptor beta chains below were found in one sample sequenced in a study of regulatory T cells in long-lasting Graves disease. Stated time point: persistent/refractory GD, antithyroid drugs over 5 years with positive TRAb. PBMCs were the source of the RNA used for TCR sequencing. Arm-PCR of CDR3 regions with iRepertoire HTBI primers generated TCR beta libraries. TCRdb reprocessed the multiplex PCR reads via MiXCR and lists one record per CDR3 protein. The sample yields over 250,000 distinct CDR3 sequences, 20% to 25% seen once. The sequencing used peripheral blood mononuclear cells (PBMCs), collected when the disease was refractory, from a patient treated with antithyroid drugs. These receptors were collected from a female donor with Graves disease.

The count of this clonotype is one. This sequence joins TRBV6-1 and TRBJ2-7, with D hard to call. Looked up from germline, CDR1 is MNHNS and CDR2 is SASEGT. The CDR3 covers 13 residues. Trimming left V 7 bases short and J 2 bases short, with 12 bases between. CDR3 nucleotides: TGTGCCAGCACAAATACAGCGACCTACGAGCAGTACTTC. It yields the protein CASTNTATYEQYF.

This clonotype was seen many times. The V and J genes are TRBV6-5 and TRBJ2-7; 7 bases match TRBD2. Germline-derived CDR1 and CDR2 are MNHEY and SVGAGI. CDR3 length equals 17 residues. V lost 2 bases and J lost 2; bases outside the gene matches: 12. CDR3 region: CASSYAKTSVIAYEQYF. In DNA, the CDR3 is TGTGCCAGCAGTTACGCAAAAACTAGCGTGATCGCCTACGAGCAGTACTTC.

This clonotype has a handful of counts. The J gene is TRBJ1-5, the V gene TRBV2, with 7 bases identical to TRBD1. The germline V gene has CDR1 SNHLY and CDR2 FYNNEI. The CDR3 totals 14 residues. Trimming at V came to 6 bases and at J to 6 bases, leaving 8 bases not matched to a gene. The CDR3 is CASSPDRDGQPQHF. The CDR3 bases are TGTGCCAGCAGCCCCGACAGGGATGGTCAGCCCCAGCATTTT.

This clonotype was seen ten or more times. CDR3 amino acids: CASSLSWDSGLLQETQYF. The CDR3 coding sequence is TGTGCCAGCAGCTTAAGCTGGGACAGCGGACTACTACAGGAGACCCAGTACTTC. V gene TRBV7-2 combines with J gene TRBJ2-5, with a tentative D call TRBD1 (7 bases). The CDR3 length is 18 residues. V lost 2 bases and J lost 5, with 24 bases in between. The germline CDR1 and CDR2 sequences are SGHTA and FQGNSA.

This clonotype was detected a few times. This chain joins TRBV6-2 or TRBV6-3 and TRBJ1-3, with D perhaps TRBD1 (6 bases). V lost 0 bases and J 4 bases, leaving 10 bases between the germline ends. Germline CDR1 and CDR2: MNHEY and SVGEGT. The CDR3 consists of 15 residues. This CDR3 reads CASSYSPDRGNTIYF. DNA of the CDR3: TGTGCCAGCAGTTACTCGCCAGACAGGGGAAACACCATATATTTT.

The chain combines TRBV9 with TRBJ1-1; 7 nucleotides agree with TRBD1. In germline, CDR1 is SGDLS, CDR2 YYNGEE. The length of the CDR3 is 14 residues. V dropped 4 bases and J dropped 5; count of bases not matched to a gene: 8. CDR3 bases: TGTGCCAGCAGCCCCTGGACAGGAAAGACTGAAGCTTTCTTT. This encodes CASSPWTGKTEAFF. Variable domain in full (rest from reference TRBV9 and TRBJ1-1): DSGVTQTPKHLITATGQRVTLRCSPRSGDLSVYWYQQSLDQGLQFLIQYYNGEERAKGNILERFSAQQFPDLHSELNLSSLELGDSALYFCASSPWTGKTEAFFGQGTRLTVV.

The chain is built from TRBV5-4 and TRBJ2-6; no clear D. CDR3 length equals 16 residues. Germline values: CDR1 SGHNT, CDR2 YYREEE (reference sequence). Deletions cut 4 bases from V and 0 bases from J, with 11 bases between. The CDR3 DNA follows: TGTGCCAGCAGCCCCCCTCTGGCCTCTGGGGCCAACGTCCTGACTTTC. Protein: CASSPPLASGANVLTF.

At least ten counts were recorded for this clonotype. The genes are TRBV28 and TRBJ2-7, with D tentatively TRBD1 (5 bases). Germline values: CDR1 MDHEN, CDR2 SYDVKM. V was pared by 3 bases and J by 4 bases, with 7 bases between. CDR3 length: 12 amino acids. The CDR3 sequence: CASSLTAYEQYF. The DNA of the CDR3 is TGTGCCAGCAGTTTGACAGCGTACGAGCAGTACTTC.

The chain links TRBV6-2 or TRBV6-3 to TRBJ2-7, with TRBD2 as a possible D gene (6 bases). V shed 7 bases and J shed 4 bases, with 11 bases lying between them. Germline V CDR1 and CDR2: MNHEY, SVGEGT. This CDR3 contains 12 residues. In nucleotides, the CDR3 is TGTGCCAGCACCTCTGGGGGGTACGAGCAGTACTTC. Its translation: CASTSGGYEQYF.

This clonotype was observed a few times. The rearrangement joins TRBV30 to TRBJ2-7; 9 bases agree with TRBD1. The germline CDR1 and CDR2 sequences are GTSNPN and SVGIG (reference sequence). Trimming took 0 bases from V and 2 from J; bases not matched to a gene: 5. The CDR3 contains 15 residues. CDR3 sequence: CAWSVLGTGTYEQYF. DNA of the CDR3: TGTGCCTGGAGTGTACTTGGGACAGGGACCTACGAGCAGTACTTC.

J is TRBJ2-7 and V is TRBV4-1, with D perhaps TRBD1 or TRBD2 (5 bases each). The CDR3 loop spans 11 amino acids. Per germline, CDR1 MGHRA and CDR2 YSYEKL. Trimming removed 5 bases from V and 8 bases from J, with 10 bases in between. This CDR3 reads CASSSPGQQYF. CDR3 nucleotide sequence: TGCGCCAGCAGCTCTCCGGGGCAGCAGTACTTC.

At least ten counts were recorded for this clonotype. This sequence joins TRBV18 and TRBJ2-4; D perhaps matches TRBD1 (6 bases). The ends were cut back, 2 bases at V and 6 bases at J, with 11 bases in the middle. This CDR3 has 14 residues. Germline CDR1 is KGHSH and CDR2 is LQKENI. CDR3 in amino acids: CASSPGEGVNIQYF. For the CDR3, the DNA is TGTGCCAGCTCACCAGGAGAGGGGGTAAACATTCAGTACTTC. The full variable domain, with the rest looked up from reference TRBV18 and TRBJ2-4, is NAGVMQNPRHLVRRRGQEARLRCSPMKGHSHVYWYRQLPEEGLKFMVYLQKENIIDESGMPKERFSAEFPKEGPSILRIQQVVRGDSAAYFCASSPGEGVNIQYFGAGTRLSVL.

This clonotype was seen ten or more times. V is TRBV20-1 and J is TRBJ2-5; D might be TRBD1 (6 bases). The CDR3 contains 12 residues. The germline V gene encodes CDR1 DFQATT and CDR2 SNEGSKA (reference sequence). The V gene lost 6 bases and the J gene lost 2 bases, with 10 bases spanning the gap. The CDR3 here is CSAPTGQETQYF. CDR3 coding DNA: TGCAGTGCACCGACAGGTCAAGAGACCCAGTACTTC.

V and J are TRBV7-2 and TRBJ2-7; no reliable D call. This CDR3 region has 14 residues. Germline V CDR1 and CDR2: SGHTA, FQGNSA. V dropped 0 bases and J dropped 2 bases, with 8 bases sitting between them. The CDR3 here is CASSLAQATYEQYF. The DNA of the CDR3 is TGTGCCAGCAGCTTAGCGCAGGCGACCTACGAGCAGTACTTC. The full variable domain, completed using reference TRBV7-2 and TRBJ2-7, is GAGVSQSPSNKVTEKGKDVELRCDPISGHTALYWYRQSLGQGLEFLIYFQGNSAPDKSGLPSDRFSAERTGGSVSTLTIQRTQQEDSAVYLCASSLAQATYEQYFGPGTRLTVT.

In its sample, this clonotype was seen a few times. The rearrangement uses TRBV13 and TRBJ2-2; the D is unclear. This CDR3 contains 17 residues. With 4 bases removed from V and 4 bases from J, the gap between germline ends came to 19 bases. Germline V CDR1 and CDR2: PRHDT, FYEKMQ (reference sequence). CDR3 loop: CASSSLSFPIFTGELFF. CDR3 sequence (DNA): TGTGCCAGCAGCTCGTTATCATTCCCAATCTTCACCGGGGAGCTGTTTTTT.

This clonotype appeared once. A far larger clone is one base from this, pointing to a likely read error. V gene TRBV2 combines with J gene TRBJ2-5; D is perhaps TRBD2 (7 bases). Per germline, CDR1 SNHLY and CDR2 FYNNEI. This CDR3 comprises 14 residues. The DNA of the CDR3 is TGTGCCAGCAGCTTTCAAGCGGGACAAGAGACCCGGTACTTC. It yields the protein CASSFQAGQETRYF.

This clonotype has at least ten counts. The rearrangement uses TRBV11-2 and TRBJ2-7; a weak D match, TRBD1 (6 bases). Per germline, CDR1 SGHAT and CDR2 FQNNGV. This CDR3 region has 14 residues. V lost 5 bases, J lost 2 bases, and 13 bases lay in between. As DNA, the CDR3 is TGTGCCAGCAGCGTACCGGGACAAGCCTACGAGCAGTACTTC. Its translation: CASSVPGQAYEQYF.

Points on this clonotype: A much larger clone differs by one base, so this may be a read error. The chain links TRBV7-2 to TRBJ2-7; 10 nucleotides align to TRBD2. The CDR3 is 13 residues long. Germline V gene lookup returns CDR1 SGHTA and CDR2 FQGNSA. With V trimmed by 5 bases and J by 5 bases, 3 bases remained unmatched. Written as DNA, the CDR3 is TGTACCAGCAGCCCAGGACTAGCGGACGAGCAGTACTTC. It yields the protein CTSSPGLADEQYF.

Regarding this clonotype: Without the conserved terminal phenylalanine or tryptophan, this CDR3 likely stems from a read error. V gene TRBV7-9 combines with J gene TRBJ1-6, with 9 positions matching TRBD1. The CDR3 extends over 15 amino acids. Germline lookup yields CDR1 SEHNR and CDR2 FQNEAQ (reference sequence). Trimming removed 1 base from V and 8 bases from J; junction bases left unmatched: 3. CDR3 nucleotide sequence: TGTGCCAGCAGCTTAGGGACAGGGGCGGATTCACCCCTCCACCTT. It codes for CASSLGTGADSPLHL.

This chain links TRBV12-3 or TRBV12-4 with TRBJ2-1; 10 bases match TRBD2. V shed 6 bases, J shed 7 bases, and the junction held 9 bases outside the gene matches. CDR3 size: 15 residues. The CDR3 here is CASRELAGAENEQFF. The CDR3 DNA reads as TGTGCCAGCAGAGAGCTAGCGGGAGCTGAGAATGAGCAGTTCTTC.

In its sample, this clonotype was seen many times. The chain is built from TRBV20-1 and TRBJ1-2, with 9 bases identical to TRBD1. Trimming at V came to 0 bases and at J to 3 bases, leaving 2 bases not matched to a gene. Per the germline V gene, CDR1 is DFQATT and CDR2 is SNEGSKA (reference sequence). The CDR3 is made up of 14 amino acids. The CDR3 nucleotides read TGCAGTGCTAGAGATGGGGACAGGGACTATGGCTACACCTTC. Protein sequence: CSARDGDRDYGYTF.

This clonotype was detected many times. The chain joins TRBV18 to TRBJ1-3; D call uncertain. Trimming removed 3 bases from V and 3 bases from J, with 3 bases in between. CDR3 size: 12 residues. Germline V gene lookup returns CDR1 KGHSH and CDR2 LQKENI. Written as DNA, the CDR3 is TGTGCCAGCTCACCCGATGGAAACACCATATATTTT. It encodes CASSPDGNTIYF.

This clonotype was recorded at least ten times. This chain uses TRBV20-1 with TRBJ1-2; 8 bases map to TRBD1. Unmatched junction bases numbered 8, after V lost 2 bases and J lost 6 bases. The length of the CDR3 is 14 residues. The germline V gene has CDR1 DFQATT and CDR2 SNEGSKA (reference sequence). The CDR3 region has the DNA TGCAGTGCTAGATACCGGGACAGGCGCGATGGCTACACCTTC. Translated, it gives CSARYRDRRDGYTF.

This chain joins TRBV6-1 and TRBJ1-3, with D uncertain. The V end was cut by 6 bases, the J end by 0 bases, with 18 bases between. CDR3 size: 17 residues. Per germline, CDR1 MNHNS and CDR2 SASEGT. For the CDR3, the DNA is TGTGCCAGCAGCCCTCAGACACTCGACCACTCTGGAAACACCATATATTTT. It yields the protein CASSPQTLDHSGNTIYF.

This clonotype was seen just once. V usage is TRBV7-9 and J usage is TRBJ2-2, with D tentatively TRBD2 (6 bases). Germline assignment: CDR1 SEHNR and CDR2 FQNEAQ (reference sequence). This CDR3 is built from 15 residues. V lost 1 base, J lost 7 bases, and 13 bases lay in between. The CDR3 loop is CASSLVAGKGGELFF. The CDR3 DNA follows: TGTGCCAGCAGCTTAGTCGCGGGGAAAGGCGGGGAGCTGTTTTTT.

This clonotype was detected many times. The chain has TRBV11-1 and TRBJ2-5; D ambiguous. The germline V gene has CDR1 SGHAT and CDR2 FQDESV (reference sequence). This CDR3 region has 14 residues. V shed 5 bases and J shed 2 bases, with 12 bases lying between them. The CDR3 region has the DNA TGTGCCAGCAGCCCCCGAGTGGGGCAAGAGACCCAGTACTTC. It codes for CASSPRVGQETQYF.

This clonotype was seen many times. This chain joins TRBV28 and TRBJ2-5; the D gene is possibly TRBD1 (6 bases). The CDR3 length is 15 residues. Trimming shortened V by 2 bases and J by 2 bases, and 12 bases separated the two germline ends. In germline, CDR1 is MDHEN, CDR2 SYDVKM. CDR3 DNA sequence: TGTGCCAGCAGTTTACCCGGGACACAGCAAGAGACCCAGTACTTC. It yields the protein CASSLPGTQQETQYF.

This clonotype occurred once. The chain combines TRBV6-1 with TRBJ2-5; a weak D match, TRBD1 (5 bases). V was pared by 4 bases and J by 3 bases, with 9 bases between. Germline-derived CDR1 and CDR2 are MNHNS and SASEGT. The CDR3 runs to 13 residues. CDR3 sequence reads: CASSAQAEETQYF. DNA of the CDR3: TGTGCCAGCAGTGCACAGGCGGAAGAGACCCAGTACTTC.